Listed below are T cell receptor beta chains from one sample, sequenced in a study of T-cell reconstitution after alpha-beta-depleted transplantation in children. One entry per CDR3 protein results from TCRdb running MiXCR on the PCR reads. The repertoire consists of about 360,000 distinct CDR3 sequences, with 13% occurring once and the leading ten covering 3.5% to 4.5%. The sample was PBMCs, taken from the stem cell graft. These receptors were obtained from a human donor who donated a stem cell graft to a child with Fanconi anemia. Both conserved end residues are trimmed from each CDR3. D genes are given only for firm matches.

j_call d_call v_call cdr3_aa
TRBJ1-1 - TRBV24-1 ANTQTRRQAF
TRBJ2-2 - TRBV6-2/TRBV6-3 ASTGPGRQRELF
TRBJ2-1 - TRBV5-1 ASSLGGTPAYNEQF
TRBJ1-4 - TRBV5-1 ASSLGVVSNEKLF
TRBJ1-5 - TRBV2 ASRQHSNQPQH
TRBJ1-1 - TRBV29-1 SVTVVPEAF
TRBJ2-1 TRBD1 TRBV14 ASRRQGKNEQF
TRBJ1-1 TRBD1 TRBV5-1 ASSSGQGVGMNTEAF
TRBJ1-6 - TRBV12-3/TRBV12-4 ASRFNDSPLH
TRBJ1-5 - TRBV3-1 ASSQTSDSPQH
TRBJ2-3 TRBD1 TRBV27 ASSSLQGAWGTDTQY
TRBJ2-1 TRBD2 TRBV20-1 SASSGGSYNEQF
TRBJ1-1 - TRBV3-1 ASSALRVLGQNTEAF
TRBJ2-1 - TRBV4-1 ASTPDGGGLYNEQF
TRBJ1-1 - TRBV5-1 ASSLTGFMNTEAF
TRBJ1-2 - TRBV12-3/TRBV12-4 ASSSPGQSYGYT
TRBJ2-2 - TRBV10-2 ASSEPGRNTGELF
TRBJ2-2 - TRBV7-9 ASSRALVDTGELF
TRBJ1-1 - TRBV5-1 ASSYGTSEAF
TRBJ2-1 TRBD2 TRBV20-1 SARPGTSVDHEQF
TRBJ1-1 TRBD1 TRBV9 ASSVVRGSEAF
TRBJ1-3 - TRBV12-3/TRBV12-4 ASSLQGTGNTIY
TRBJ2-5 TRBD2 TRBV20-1 SARVAGGGQETQY
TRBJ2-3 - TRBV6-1 ASSPSRFAGFTDTQY
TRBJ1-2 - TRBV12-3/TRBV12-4 ASSQANYGYT
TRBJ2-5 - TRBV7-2 ASSLGTLKETQY
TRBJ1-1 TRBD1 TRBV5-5 ASSFGDRVGGTEAF
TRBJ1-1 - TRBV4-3 ASSQDRGGAVTNTEAF